These 31 T cell receptor beta chains were all obtained from the same sample, sequenced in a study of T cells after yellow fever vaccination. In TCRdb, the 5' RACE reads were re-called with MiXCR into one record per CDR3 protein. The profile covers some 350,000 distinct CDR3 sequences, with 6.2% appearing a single time and 14% to 15% taken by the ten largest. Sequences were derived from PBMCs, sampled 5 days after the yellow fever booster vaccination. The receptors stem from a man between 25 and 39 years old who received the YFV17D yellow fever vaccine.

The CDR3 nucleotides are TGTGCCAGCAGTTACTCGAACGGGCCCGTGTACGAGCAGTACTTC. This sequence encodes CASSYSNGPVYEQYF. The rearrangement uses TRBV6-2 or TRBV6-3 and TRBJ2-7, with D unclear. Germline loops: CDR1 MNHEY, CDR2 SVGEGT. The germline V and J ends were trimmed by 0 bases and 4 bases, with 13 bases remaining between them. The CDR3 sequence is 15 residues long.

There are many counts of this clonotype. The chain is built from TRBV20-1 and TRBJ2-7; no clear D gene. The V gene lost 3 bases and the J gene lost 0 bases, with 15 bases spanning the gap. The CDR3 spans 15 residues. Germline assignment: CDR1 DFQATT and CDR2 SNEGSKA (reference sequence). In nucleotides, the CDR3 is TGCAGTGCTAGTGCTAAGGGAATTCCCTCCTACGAGCAGTACTTC. It yields the protein CSASAKGIPSYEQYF.

Many counts were recorded for this clonotype. This sequence joins TRBV14 and TRBJ2-6; D may be TRBD1 or TRBD2 (5 bases each). The CDR3 sequence is 12 residues long. Germline assignment: CDR1 SGHDN and CDR2 FVKESK. V was clipped by 0 bases and J by 18 bases, with 12 bases between them. This CDR3 reads CASSQDGTVQTF. CDR3 sequence (DNA): TGTGCCAGCAGCCAAGATGGGACGGTACAGACTTTC.

This chain links TRBV24-1 with TRBJ2-2; 9 bases line up with TRBD1. The CDR3 length is 16 residues. Germline V lookup: CDR1 KGHDR, CDR2 SFDVKD. Losses at the gene ends were 4 bases for V and 5 bases for J; bases not matched to a gene: 7. The CDR3 coding sequence is TGTGCCACCAGTGAGTCCGGGACAGGGAAGACCGGGGAGCTGTTTTTT. Residues: CATSESGTGKTGELFF.

This clonotype has a handful of counts. J is TRBJ2-5 and V is TRBV12-3 or TRBV12-4, with 8 bases matching TRBD2. This CDR3 has 15 amino acids. The trim removed 3 bases at V and 5 bases at J, leaving 8 bases unmatched. CDR3 loop: CASSFSGGAGETQYF. DNA for the CDR3: TGTGCCAGCAGTTTTTCCGGGGGGGCCGGGGAGACCCAGTACTTC.

The chain carries TRBV5-1 and TRBJ2-2; TRBD1 aligns across 9 bases. The V segment lost 2 bases and the J segment 7 bases; nucleotides outside the gene matches: 6. This CDR3 has 15 amino acids. The germline gives CDR1 SGHRS, CDR2 YFSETQ. The CDR3 sequence: CASSLGQGIGGELFF. The CDR3 DNA reads TGCGCCAGCAGCTTAGGACAGGGGATCGGCGGGGAGCTGTTTTTT.

This clonotype came up many times. The CDR3 spells CASSLARAGVPGTDTQYF. In nucleotides, the CDR3 is TGTGCCAGCAGCTTAGCGCGAGCGGGAGTCCCCGGGACAGATACGCAGTATTTT. The chain couples TRBV7-6 to TRBJ2-3; TRBD2 matches at 8 bases. The CDR3 spans 18 residues. Looked up from germline, CDR1 is SGHVS and CDR2 is FNYEAQ. The trim removed 0 bases at V and 3 bases at J, leaving 11 bases unmatched.

This clonotype has a count of ten or more. This chain connects TRBV7-9 to TRBJ1-2; TRBD1 agrees at 9 bases. V gave up 5 bases and J gave up 2 bases; unmatched junction bases: 3. Germline V CDR1 and CDR2: SEHNR, FQNEAQ (reference sequence). The CDR3 consists of 14 residues. The chain's CDR3 is CASSLGQGNYGYTF. CDR3 DNA sequence: TGTGCCAGCAGCCTGGGACAGGGAAACTATGGCTACACCTTC.

The V gene is TRBV6-1, the J gene TRBJ2-1; 10 positions match TRBD1. Germline CDR1 is MNHNS and CDR2 is SASEGT. CDR3 length: 15 amino acids. V shed 7 bases, J shed 5 bases, and the junction held 8 bases outside the gene matches. The CDR3 protein is CASNSWGQGNNEQFF. The CDR3 DNA reads as TGTGCCAGCAACAGTTGGGGACAGGGGAACAATGAGCAGTTCTTC.

This rearrangement joins TRBV6-1 to TRBJ1-6; TRBD1 matches at 9 bases. Germline lookup yields CDR1 MNHNS and CDR2 SASEGT. This CDR3 is 19 amino acids long. V shed 6 bases, J shed 1 base, and the junction held 13 bases outside the gene matches. In DNA, the CDR3 is TGTGCCAGCAGCACACAGGGGGCGGTCGCCCGGTCCTATAATTCACCCCTCCACTTT. Residues: CASSTQGAVARSYNSPLHF.

This clonotype has at least ten counts. The chain couples TRBV5-1 to TRBJ2-5; D unclear. The CDR3 spans 14 residues. From germline, CDR1 is SGHRS and CDR2 YFSETQ. V dropped 6 bases and J dropped 1 base, with 13 bases sitting between them. The CDR3 DNA is TGCGCCAGCACCTCTTCTCCCGGCCAAGAGACCCAGTACTTC. Translation: CASTSSPGQETQYF.

The genes are TRBV27 and TRBJ2-5; 7 nucleotides agree with TRBD1. J lost 2 bases, V lost 2 bases, and 8 bases had no gene match. Germline V lookup: CDR1 MNHEY, CDR2 SMNVEV (reference sequence). CDR3 length equals 16 residues. The CDR3 DNA is TGTGCCAGCAGTTTAGCCTGGACAGGTGGACAAGAGACCCAGTACTTC. It is translated as CASSLAWTGGQETQYF.

This clonotype was counted only a few times. The chain is built from TRBV20-1 and TRBJ2-1; TRBD2 matches at 9 bases. The length of the CDR3 is 21 residues. V was clipped by 0 bases and J by 1 base; unmatched bases: 19. Looked up from germline, CDR1 is DFQATT and CDR2 is SNEGSKA (reference sequence). The CDR3 loop is CSARDRAAYHGGRASYNEQFF. CDR3 DNA sequence: TGCAGTGCTAGAGATCGGGCGGCTTACCACGGCGGGAGGGCGTCCTACAATGAGCAGTTCTTC.

This clonotype was detected only a few times. The rearrangement joins TRBV20-1 to TRBJ2-3; 7 bases match TRBD2. Trimming cost V 3 bases and J 5 bases; bases outside gene matches: 2. The CDR3 contains 12 residues. Germline lookup yields CDR1 DFQATT and CDR2 SNEGSKA (reference sequence). CDR3 DNA sequence: TGCAGTGCTAGGTCTAGCGGAGATACGCAGTATTTT. Encoded protein: CSARSSGDTQYF.

This clonotype was counted between two and nine times. The chain links TRBV30 to TRBJ2-3; no definite D call. Trimming removed 5 bases from V and 2 bases from J, with 5 bases in between. CDR1 is GTSNPN, CDR2 SVGIG, per germline (reference sequence). The CDR3 extends over 11 amino acids. The CDR3: CAWGFTDTQYF. CDR3 sequence (DNA): TGTGCCTGGGGTTTCACAGATACGCAGTATTTT. Complete variable domain (other parts from reference TRBV30 and TRBJ2-3): SQTIHQWPATLVQPVGSPLSLECTVEGTSNPNLYWYRQAAGRGLQLLFYSVGIGQISSEVPQNLSASRPQDRQFILSSKKLLLSDSGFYLCAWGFTDTQYFGPGTRLTVL.

This clonotype has a count of ten or more. The chain combines TRBV18 with TRBJ2-1, with D tentatively TRBD2 (6 bases). CDR3 length: 16 residues. Trimming shortened V by 2 bases and J by 1 base, and 12 bases separated the two germline ends. From germline, CDR1 is KGHSH and CDR2 LQKENI. CDR3 in DNA: TGTGCCAGCTCACCAGTCCAAGGAGGGTCCTACAATGAGCAGTTCTTC. This translates into CASSPVQGGSYNEQFF.

This clonotype was seen many times. The J gene is TRBJ2-1, the V gene TRBV18, with D unclear. The V end was cut by 2 bases, the J end by 0 bases, with 14 bases between. CDR3 size: 17 residues. Germline CDR1 and CDR2: KGHSH and LQKENI. CDR3 residues: CASSPITLRSSYNEQFF. The CDR3, as DNA: TGTGCCAGCTCACCAATCACGCTGCGGAGCTCCTACAATGAGCAGTTCTTC. Using reference TRBV18 and TRBJ2-1 for the parts outside the CDR3, the full variable domain is NAGVMQNPRHLVRRRGQEARLRCSPMKGHSHVYWYRQLPEEGLKFMVYLQKENIIDESGMPKERFSAEFPKEGPSILRIQQVVRGDSAAYFCASSPITLRSSYNEQFFGPGTRLTVL.

This clonotype has a count of ten or more. The V gene is TRBV7-9, the J gene TRBJ2-3; D might be TRBD2 (7 bases). Germline V lookup: CDR1 SEHNR, CDR2 FQNEAQ (reference sequence). This CDR3 has 14 amino acids. The ends were cut back, 5 bases at V and 9 bases at J, with 18 bases in the middle. The CDR3 spells CASSPPRGAGTQYF. The DNA for the CDR3 is TGTGCCAGCAGCCCGCCCCGGGGGGCAGGCACGCAGTATTTT.

The V and J genes are TRBV3-1 and TRBJ2-7; 8 nucleotides match TRBD2. This CDR3 has 18 amino acids. Per the germline V gene, CDR1 is LGHDT and CDR2 is YNNKEL (reference sequence). The V gene end was trimmed by 11 bases and the J gene end by 4 bases; junction bases not matched to a gene: 25. The CDR3, as DNA: TGTGCCTCCAGCCAAGTACCCCGCCGCAGCGGGAGTTTGTACGAGCAGTACTTC. Its translation: CASSQVPRRSGSLYEQYF.

The table lists this clonotype with a few counts. CDR3 sequence reads: CASSTYSYNEQFF. DNA of the CDR3: TGTGCCAGCAGTACATACTCCTACAATGAGCAGTTCTTC. The chain links TRBV7-2 to TRBJ2-1; D gene uncertain. Germline V gene data show CDR1 as SGHTA and CDR2 as FQGNSA. V was pared by 6 bases and J by 0 bases, with 6 bases between. The CDR3 is 13 amino acids.

This clonotype was observed many times. The chain combines TRBV29-1 with TRBJ1-2; D ambiguous. Per germline, CDR1 SQVTM and CDR2 ANQGSEA. Trimming stripped 0 bases from V and 4 bases from J, with 9 bases between. This CDR3 comprises 13 residues. The chain's CDR3 is CSVEDLSSYGYTF. The CDR3 DNA reads TGCAGCGTTGAAGATCTGAGCAGCTATGGCTACACCTTC.

The genes are TRBV5-1 and TRBJ2-5; no clear D. Germline CDR1 is SGHRS and CDR2 is YFSETQ. This CDR3 has 14 amino acids. Deletions cut 0 bases from V and 3 bases from J, with 9 bases between. The chain's CDR3 is CASSLGMSKETQYF. Here the CDR3 DNA reads TGCGCCAGCAGCTTGGGAATGTCGAAAGAGACCCAGTACTTC.

This clonotype was picked up many times. The CDR3 bases are TGTGCCAGCAGTCCAAGACTAGCGGGCAGCTCCTACGAGCAGTACTTC. Translating it yields CASSPRLAGSSYEQYF. This chain uses TRBV12-3 or TRBV12-4 with TRBJ2-7; TRBD2 matches at 10 bases. This CDR3 comprises 16 residues. The V gene end was trimmed by 5 bases and the J gene end by 0 bases; junction bases not matched to a gene: 7.

This clonotype showed up just a few times. The chain carries TRBV12-3 or TRBV12-4 and TRBJ2-1, with TRBD2 identical over 8 bases. Trimming took 7 bases from V and 5 from J; bases not matched to a gene: 10. This CDR3 is 15 amino acids long. Here the CDR3 DNA reads TGTGCCAGCACCGCAGCGGGAGATAAGAACAATGAGCAGTTCTTC. Translating gives CASTAAGDKNNEQFF.

This clonotype was observed at least ten times. The chain couples TRBV12-3 or TRBV12-4 to TRBJ2-3, with D possibly called TRBD1 or TRBD2 (6 bases each). The CDR3 is 14 amino acids. The V end was cut by 2 bases, the J end by 6 bases, with 12 bases between. The CDR3 DNA follows: TGTGCCAGCAGTTTAAAGGGGGGCGAGGATACGCAGTATTTT. Its protein product is CASSLKGGEDTQYF.

This clonotype was seen more than once but under ten times. The rearrangement uses TRBV21-1 and TRBJ2-5; the DNA was not compared with TRBD2, the D call given in the table. TRBV21-1 is classified as a pseudogene. This CDR3 spans 15 amino acids. CDR3 amino acids: CASSILGPGQETQYF. CDR3 bases: TGTGCCAGCAGCATTCTGGGCCCCGGTCAAGAGACCCAGTACTTC.

A few counts support this clonotype. The chain links TRBV6-5 to TRBJ2-3; D is ambiguous. The CDR3 runs 13 residues. The V gene's germline CDR1 is MNHEY and CDR2 SVGAGI. With 5 bases removed from V and 10 bases from J, the gap between germline ends came to 16 bases. CDR3 sequence (DNA): TGTGCCAGCAGTATACCGGCGGAAGGTTCGCAGTATTTT. It specifies CASSIPAEGSQYF.

This chain uses TRBV11-2 with TRBJ1-4; D remains ambiguous. V lost 3 bases to trimming and J lost 1 base, with 15 bases between them. The CDR3 totals 17 residues. Germline CDR1 is SGHAT and CDR2 is FQNNGV. The DNA of the CDR3 is TGTGCCAGCAGCTTTGGGATTTTGGTGGGAACTAATGAAAAACTGTTTTTT. It specifies CASSFGILVGTNEKLFF.

This clonotype was seen ten or more times. The chain is built from TRBV13 and TRBJ2-7; D is possibly TRBD2 (5 bases). CDR1 PRHDT and CDR2 FYEKMQ come from the germline V gene (reference sequence). V dropped 7 bases and J dropped 2 bases, with 18 bases sitting between them. The CDR3 is made up of 15 amino acids. CDR3 loop: CASNDLRRSAYEQYF. The CDR3 bases are TGTGCCAGCAACGATCTACGGAGGTCCGCCTACGAGCAGTACTTC. Complete variable domain (other parts from reference TRBV13 and TRBJ2-7): AAGVIQSPRHLIKEKRETATLKCYPIPRHDTVYWYQQGPGQDPQFLISFYEKMQSDKGSIPDRFSAQQFSDYHSELNMSSLELGDSALYFCASNDLRRSAYEQYFGPGTRLTVT.

This clonotype appeared a few times. The V gene is TRBV28, the J gene TRBJ2-7; tentatively, D is TRBD1 or TRBD2 (5 bases each). This CDR3 contains 15 residues. V gave up 5 bases and J gave up 2 bases, with 16 bases separating them. Looked up from germline, CDR1 is MDHEN and CDR2 is SYDVKM. CDR3 sequence reads: CASSGAGTETYEQYF. DNA for the CDR3: TGTGCCAGCAGTGGGGCCGGGACGGAAACCTACGAGCAGTACTTC.

In its sample, this clonotype was seen many times. The chain is built from TRBV19 and TRBJ2-3; D call uncertain. The V end lost 6 bases, the J end lost 2 bases, and 6 bases lay between the germline ends. This CDR3 comprises 12 residues. CDR1 is LNHDA, CDR2 SQIVND, per germline (reference sequence). The CDR3 DNA reads as TGTGCCAGTAGGGATCTCACAGATACGCAGTATTTT. The encoded protein is CASRDLTDTQYF.